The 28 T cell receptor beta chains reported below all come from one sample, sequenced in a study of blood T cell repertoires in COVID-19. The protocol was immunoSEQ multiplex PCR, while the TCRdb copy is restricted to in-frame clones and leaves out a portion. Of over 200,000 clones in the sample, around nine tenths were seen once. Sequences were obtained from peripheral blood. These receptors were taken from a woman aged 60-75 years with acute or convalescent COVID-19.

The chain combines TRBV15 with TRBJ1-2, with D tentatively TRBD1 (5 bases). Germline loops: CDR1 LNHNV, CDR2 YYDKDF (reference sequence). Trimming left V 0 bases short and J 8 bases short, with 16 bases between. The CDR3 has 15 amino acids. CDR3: CATSRDIDSLGGYTF. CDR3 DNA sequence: TGTGCCACCAGCAGAGATATAGACAGTCTTGGGGGCTACACCTTC. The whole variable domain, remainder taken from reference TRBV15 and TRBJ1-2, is DAMVIQNPRYQVTQFGKPVTLSCSQTLNHNVMYWYQQKSSQAPKLLFHYYDKDFNNEADTPDNFQSRRPNTSFCFLDIRSPGLGDTAMYLCATSRDIDSLGGYTFGSGTRLTVV.

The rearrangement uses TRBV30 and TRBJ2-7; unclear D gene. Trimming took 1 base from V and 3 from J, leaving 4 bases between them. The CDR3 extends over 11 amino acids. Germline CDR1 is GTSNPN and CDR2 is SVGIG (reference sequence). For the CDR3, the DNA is TGTGCCTGGAGTGCGGTCTACGAGCAGTACTTC. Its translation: CAWSAVYEQYF.

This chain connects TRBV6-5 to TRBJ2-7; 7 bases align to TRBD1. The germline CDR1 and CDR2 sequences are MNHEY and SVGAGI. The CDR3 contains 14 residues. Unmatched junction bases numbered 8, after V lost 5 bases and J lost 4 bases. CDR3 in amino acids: CASSKTGSIYEQYF. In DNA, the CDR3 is TGTGCCAGCAGTAAGACAGGGTCAATTTACGAGCAGTACTTC.

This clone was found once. In nucleotides, the CDR3 is TGTGCCAGCAGCATCAGACAGGTCTCAACTAATGAAAAACTGTTTTTT. This translates into CASSIRQVSTNEKLFF. V usage is TRBV27 and J usage is TRBJ1-4; D perhaps matches TRBD1 (6 bases). Germline CDR1 is MNHEY and CDR2 is SMNVEV (reference sequence). Trimming cost V 6 bases and J 0 bases, with 14 bases left between them. The CDR3 consists of 16 residues.

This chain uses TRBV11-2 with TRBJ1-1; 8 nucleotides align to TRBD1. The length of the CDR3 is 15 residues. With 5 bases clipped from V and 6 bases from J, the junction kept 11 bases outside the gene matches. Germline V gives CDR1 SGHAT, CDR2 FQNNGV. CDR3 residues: CASSLSGGQLAEAFF. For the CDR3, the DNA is TGTGCCAGCAGCCTTTCAGGGGGCCAGTTAGCTGAAGCTTTCTTT.

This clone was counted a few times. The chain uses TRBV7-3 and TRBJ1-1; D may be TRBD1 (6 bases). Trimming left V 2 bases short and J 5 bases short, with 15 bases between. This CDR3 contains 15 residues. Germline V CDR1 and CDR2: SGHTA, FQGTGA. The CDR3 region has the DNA TGTGCCAGCAGCTTAGAAGGGGGTGTGAGAACTGAAGCTTTCTTT. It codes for CASSLEGGVRTEAFF.

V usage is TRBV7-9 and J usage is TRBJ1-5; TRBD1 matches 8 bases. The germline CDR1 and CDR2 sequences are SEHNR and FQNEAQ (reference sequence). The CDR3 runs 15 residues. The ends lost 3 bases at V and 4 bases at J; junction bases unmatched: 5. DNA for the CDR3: TGTGCCAGCAGCTTGACAGGGGTGGGGAATCAGCCCCAGCATTTT. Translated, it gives CASSLTGVGNQPQHF. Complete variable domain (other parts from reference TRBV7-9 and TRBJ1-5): DTGVSQNPRHKITKRGQNVTFRCDPISEHNRLYWYRQTLGQGPEFLTYFQNEAQLEKSRLLSDRFSAERPKGSFSTLEIQRTEQGDSAMYLCASSLTGVGNQPQHFGDGTRLSIL.

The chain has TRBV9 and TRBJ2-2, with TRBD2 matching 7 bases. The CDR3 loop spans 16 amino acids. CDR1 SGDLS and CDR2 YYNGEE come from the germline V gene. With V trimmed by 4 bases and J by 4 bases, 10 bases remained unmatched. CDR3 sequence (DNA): TGTGCCAGCAGCCCGGCCGGGGGGAGGGGCACCGGGGAGCTGTTTTTT. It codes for CASSPAGGRGTGELFF.

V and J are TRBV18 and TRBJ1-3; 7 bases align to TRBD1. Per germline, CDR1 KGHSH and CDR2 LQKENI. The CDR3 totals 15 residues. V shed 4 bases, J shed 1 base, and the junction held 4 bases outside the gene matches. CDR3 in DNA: TGTGCCAGCTCACTGACAGGGCGGTCTGGAAACACCATATATTTT. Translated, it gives CASSLTGRSGNTIYF.

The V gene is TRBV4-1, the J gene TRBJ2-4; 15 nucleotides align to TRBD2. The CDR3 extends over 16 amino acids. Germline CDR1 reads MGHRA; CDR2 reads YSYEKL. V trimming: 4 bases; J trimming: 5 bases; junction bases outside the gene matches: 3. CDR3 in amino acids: CASSLGLAGGENIQYF. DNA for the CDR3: TGCGCCAGCAGCCTTGGACTAGCGGGAGGGGAAAACATTCAGTACTTC.

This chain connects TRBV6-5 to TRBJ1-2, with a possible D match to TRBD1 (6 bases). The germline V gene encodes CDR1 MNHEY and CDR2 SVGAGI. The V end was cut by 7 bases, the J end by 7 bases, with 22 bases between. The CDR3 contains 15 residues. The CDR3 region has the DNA TGTGCCAGCACCCTGGTGGGCGGGGGCGTTGGTGGCTACACCTTC. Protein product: CASTLVGGGVGGYTF.

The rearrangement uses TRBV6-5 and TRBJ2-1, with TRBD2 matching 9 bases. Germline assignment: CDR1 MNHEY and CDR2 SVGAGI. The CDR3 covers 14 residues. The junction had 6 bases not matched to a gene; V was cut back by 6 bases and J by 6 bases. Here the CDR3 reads CASRLSGRRNEQFF. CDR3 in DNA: TGTGCCAGCAGGTTAAGCGGGAGGCGCAATGAGCAGTTCTTC.

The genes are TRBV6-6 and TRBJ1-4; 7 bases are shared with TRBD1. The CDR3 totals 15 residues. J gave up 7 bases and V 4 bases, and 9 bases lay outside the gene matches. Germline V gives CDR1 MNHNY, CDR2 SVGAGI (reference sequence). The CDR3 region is CASSSEGQPSEKLFF. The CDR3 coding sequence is TGTGCCAGCAGTTCAGAGGGACAGCCGAGTGAAAAACTGTTTTTT.

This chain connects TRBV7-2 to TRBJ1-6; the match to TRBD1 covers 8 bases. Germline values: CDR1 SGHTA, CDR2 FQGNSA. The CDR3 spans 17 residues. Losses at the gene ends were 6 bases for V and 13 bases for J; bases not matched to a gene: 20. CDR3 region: CASSSRGIGVRGQPLHF. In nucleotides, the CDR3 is TGTGCCAGCAGTTCACGGGGAATTGGAGTCAGGGGGCAGCCCCTCCACTTT.

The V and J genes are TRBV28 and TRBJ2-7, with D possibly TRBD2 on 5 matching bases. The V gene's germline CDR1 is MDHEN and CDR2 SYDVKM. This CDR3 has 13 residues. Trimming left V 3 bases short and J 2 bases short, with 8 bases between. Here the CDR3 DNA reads TGTGCCAGCAGTTTGGAGGCTCCCTACGAGCAGTACTTC. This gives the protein CASSLEAPYEQYF.

The DNA for the CDR3 is TGTGCCAGAAGCTCACTTGCCCCAGGGGCCCCACACTACGAGCAGTACTTC. This translates into CARSSLAPGAPHYEQYF. The chain carries TRBV5-3 and TRBJ2-7, with D tentatively TRBD1 (6 bases). TRBV5-3 is an open reading frame whose function is uncertain. Trimming shortened V by 3 bases and J by 3 bases, and 22 bases separated the two germline ends. The CDR3 loop spans 17 amino acids.

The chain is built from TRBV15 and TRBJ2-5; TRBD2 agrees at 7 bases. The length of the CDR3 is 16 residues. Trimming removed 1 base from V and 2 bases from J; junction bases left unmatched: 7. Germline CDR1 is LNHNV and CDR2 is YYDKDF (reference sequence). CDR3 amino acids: CATSRALGLDQETQYF. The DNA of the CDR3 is TGTGCCACCAGCAGAGCTCTCGGACTAGATCAAGAGACCCAGTACTTC.

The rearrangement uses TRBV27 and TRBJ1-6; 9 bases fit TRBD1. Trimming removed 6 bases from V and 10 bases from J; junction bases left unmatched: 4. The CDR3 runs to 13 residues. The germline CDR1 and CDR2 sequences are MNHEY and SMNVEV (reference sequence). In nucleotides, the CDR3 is TGTGCCAGCAGCGGACAGGGGCGGTCACCCCTCCACTTT. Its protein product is CASSGQGRSPLHF.

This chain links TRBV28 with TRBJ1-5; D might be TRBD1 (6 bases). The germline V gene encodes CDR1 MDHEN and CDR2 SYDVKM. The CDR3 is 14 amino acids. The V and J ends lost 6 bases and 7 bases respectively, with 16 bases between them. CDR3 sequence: CASRSTGDVQPQHF. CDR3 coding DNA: TGTGCCAGCAGGTCGACAGGAGATGTCCAGCCCCAGCATTTT.

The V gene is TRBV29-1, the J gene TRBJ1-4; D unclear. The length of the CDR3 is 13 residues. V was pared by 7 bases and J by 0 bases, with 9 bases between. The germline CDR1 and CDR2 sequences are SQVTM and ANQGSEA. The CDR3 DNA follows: TGCAGCGCCCATTCGGCAACTAATGAAAAACTGTTTTTT. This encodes CSAHSATNEKLFF.

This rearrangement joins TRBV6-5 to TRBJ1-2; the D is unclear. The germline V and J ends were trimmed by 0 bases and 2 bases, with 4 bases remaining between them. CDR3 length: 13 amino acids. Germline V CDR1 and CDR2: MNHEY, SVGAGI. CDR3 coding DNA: TGTGCCAGCAGTTACTCGAGGAACTATGGCTACACCTTC. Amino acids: CASSYSRNYGYTF.

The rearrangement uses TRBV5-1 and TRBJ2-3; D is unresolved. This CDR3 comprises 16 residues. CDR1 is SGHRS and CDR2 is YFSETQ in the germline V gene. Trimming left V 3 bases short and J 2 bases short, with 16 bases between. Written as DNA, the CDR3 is TGCGCCAGCAGCTCTCTAGGCGGCGGTTTCACAGATACGCAGTATTTT. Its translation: CASSSLGGGFTDTQYF.

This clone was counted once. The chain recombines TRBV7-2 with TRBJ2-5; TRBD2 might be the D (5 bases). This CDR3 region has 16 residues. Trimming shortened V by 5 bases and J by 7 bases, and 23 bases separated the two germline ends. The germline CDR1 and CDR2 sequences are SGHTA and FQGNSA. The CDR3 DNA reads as TGTGCCAGCAGCGCCTACTTTACTAGGAGATTGGTGACCCAGTACTTC. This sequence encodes CASSAYFTRRLVTQYF.

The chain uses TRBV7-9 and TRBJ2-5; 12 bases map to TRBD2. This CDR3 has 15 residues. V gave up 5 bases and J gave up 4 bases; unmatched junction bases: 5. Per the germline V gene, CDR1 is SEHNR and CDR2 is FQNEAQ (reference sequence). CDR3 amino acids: CASSPSGGAGETQYF. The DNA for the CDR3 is TGTGCCAGCAGCCCTAGCGGGGGGGCCGGAGAGACCCAGTACTTC.

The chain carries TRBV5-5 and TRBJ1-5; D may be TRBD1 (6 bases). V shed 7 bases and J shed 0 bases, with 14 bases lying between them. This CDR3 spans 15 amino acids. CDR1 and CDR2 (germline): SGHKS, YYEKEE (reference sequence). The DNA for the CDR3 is TGTGCCAGCGCCTTAACAGGGAATAGCAATCAGCCCCAGCATTTT. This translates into CASALTGNSNQPQHF.

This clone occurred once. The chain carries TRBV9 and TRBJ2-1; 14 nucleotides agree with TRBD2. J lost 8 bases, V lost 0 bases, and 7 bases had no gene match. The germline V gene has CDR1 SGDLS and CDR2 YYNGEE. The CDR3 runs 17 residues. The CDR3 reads CASSVAGTSGGNHEQFF. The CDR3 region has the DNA TGTGCCAGCAGCGTAGCTGGGACTAGCGGGGGAAACCATGAGCAGTTCTTC.

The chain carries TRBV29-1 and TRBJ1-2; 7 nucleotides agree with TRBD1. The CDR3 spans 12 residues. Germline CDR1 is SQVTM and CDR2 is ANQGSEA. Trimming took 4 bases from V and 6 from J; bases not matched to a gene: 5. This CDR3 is CSVVGDSHGYTF. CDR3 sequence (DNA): TGCAGCGTTGTTGGGGACAGCCATGGCTACACCTTC.

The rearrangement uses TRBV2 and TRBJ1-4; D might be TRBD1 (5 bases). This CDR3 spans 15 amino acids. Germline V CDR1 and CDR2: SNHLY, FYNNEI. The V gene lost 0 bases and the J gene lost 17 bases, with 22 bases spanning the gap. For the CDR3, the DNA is TGTGCCAGCAGTGAAGCGGCCATTTTTGAGACAGTACGTTTTTTT. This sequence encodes CASSEAAIFETVRFF. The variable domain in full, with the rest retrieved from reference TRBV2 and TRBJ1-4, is EPEVTQTPSHQVTQMGQEVILRCVPISNHLYFYWYRQILGQKVEFLVSFYNNEISEKSEIFDDQFSVERPDGSNFTLKIRSTKLEDSAMYFCASSEAAIFETVRFFGSGTQLSVL.